This T cell receptor (beta chain) was captured by sequencing in a study of metastatic and nonmetastatic thyroid tumors. Turning to the study itself: Patients with malignant and benign thyroid disease provided blood and tumor or nodule tissue, whose repertoires were compared. Study-wide findings and caveats: In blood and tumor, TCR beta diversity was reportedly significantly higher in malignant thyroid tumors than in benign nodules.

Prior to thyroid surgery, none of the patients had received any treatment. Original analysis: A papillary thyroid cancer distant-metastasis classifier was built from CDR3 differences across clinicopathological groups. Using MiXCR, TCRdb reanalyzed the PCR reads. TCRdb, not the original authors, processed these V and J calls. The sample holds roughly 30,000 clones; about a sixth are singletons and the top ten take over 6%. The table lists this clone with many counts. What it binds is unknown. This CDR3 contains 16 residues. Germline-derived CDR1 and CDR2 are LGHNA and YNFKEQ. The V end lost 0 bases, the J end lost 5 bases, and 14 bases lay between the germline ends.

Sequencing was done on a sample of blood. The sequence derives from a female donor with papillary thyroid cancer or a benign thyroid nodule (not recorded which). Some clones in this sample may be carry-over from other donors' samples. The rearrangement uses TRBV4-2 and TRBJ2-1, with a possible D match to TRBD2 (5 bases). The CDR3 reads CASSQDLGGANNEQFF. Here the CDR3 DNA reads TGTGCCAGCAGCCAAGATCTAGGAGGAGCTAACAATGAGCAGTTCTTC.